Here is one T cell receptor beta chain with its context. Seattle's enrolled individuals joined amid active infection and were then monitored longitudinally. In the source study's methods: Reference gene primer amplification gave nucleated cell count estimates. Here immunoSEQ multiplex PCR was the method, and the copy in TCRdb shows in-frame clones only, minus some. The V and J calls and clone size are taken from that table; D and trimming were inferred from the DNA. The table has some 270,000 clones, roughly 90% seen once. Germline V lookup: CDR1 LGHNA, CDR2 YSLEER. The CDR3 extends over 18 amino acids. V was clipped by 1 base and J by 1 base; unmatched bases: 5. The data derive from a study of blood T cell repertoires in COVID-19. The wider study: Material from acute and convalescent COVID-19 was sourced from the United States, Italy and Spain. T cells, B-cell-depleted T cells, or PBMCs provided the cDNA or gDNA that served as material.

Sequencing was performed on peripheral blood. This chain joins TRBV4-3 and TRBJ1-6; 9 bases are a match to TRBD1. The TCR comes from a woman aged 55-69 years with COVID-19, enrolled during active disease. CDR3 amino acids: CASSQGGTGRSYNSPLHF. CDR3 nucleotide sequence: TGCGCCAGCAGCCAAGGGGGGACAGGGAGGTCCTATAATTCACCCCTCCACTTT.